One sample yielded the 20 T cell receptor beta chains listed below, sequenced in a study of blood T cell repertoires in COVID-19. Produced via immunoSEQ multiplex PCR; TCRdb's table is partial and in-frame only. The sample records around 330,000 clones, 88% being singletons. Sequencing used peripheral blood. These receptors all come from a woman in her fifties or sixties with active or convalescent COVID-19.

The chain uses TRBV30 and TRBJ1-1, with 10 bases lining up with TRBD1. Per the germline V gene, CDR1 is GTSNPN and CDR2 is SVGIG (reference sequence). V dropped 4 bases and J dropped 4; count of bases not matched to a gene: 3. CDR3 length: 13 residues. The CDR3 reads CAWTRTGGTEAFF. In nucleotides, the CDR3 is TGTGCCTGGACCCGGACAGGGGGCACTGAAGCTTTCTTT.

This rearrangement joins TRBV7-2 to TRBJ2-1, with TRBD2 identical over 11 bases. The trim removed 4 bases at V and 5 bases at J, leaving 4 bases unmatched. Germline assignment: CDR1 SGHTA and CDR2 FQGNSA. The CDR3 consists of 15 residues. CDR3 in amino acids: CASSWGLAVNNEQFF. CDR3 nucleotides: TGTGCCAGCAGCTGGGGACTAGCGGTTAACAATGAGCAGTTCTTC. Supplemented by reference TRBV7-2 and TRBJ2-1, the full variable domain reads GAGVSQSPSNKVTEKGKDVELRCDPISGHTALYWYRQSLGQGLEFLIYFQGNSAPDKSGLPSDRFSAERTGGSVSTLTIQRTQQEDSAVYLCASSWGLAVNNEQFFGPGTRLTVL.

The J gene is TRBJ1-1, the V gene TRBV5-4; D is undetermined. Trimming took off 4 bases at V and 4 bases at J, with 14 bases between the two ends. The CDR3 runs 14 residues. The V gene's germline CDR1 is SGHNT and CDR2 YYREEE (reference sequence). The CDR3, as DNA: TGTGCCAGCAGCGCGAGCCGGGCGGGCACTGAAGCTTTCTTT. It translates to CASSASRAGTEAFF.

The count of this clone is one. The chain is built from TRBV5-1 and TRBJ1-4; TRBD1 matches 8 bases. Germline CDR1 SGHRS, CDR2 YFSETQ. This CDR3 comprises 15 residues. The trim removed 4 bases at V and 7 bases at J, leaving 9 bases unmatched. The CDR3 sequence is CASSRTGGWSEKLFF. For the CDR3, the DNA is TGCGCCAGCAGCCGTACAGGGGGTTGGAGTGAAAAACTGTTTTTT.

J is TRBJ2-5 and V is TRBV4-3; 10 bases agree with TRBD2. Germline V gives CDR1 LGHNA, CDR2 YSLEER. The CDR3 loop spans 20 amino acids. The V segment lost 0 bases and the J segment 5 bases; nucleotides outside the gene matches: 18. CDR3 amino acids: CASSQDSWASGGYTGETQYF. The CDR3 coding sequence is TGCGCCAGCAGCCAAGATTCTTGGGCTAGCGGGGGCTATACAGGGGAGACCCAGTACTTC.

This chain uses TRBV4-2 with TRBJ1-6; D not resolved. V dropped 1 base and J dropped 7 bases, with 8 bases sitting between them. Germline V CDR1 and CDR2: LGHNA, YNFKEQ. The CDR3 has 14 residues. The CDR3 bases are TGTGCCAGCAGCCAAGCTATAAGCAATTCACCCCTCCACTTT. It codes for CASSQAISNSPLHF.

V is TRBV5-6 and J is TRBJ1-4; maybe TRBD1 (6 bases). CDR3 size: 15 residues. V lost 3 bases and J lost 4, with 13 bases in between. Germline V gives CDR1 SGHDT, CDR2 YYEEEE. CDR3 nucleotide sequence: TGTGCCAGCAGCTGGGGGCCAGGGTTTAATGAAAAACTGTTTTTT. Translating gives CASSWGPGFNEKLFF. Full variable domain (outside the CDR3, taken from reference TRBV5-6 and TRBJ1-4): DAGVTQSPTHLIKTRGQQVTLRCSPKSGHDTVSWYQQALGQGPQFIFQYYEEEERQRGNFPDRFSGHQFPNYSSELNVNALLLGDSALYLCASSWGPGFNEKLFFGSGTQLSVL.

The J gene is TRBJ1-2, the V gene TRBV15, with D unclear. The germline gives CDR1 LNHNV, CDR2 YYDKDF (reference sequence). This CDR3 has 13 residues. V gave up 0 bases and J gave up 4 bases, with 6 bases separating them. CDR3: CATSRDRSYGYTF. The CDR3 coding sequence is TGTGCCACCAGCAGAGATAGGAGCTATGGCTACACCTTC.

CDR3 nucleotide sequence: TGTGCCAGCAGCCCCAACAGTAATGAAAAACTGTTTTTT. Its translation is CASSPNSNEKLFF. This rearrangement joins TRBV3-1 (or the pseudogene TRBV3-2) to TRBJ1-4; D is unresolved. Germline CDR1 and CDR2: LGHDT and YNNKEL (reference sequence). The ends were cut back, 4 bases at V and 4 bases at J, with 7 bases in the middle. CDR3 length: 13 residues.

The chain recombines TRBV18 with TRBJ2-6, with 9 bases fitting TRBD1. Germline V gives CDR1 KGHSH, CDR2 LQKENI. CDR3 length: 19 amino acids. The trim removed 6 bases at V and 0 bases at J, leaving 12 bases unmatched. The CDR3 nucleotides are TGTGCCAGCTCCCCCGAGGACAGGGGACCCTACTCTGGGGCCAACGTCCTGACTTTC. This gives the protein CASSPEDRGPYSGANVLTF.

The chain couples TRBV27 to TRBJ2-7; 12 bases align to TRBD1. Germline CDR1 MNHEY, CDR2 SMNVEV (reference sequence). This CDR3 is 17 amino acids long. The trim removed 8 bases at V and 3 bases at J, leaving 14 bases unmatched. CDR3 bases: TGTGCCAGCCGGAAGGCTCTCCGGGACAGGGGGCACTACGAGCAGTACTTC. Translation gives CASRKALRDRGHYEQYF.

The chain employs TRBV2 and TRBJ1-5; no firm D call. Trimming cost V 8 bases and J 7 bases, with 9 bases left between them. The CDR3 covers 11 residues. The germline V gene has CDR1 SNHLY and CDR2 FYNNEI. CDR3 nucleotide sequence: TGTGCCAGCGGGAGGGCCCAGCCCCAGCATTTT. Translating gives CASGRAQPQHF. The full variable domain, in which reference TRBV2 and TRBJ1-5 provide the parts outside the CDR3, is EPEVTQTPSHQVTQMGQEVILRCVPISNHLYFYWYRQILGQKVEFLVSFYNNEISEKSEIFDDQFSVERPDGSNFTLKIRSTKLEDSAMYFCASGRAQPQHFGDGTRLSIL.

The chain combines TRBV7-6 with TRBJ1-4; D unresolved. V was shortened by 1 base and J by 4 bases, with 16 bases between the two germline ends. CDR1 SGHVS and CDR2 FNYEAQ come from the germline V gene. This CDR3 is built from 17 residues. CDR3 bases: TGTGCCAGCAGCTTAGATTTGCGTGAGGAGGGTAATGAAAAACTGTTTTTT. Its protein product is CASSLDLREEGNEKLFF.

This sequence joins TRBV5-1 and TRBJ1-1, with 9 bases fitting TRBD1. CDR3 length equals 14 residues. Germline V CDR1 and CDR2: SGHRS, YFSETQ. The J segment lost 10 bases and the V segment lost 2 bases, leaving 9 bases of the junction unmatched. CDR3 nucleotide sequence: TGCGCCAGCAGCTTCGGACAGGGGAGCGGCCGAGCTTTCTTT. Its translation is CASSFGQGSGRAFF.

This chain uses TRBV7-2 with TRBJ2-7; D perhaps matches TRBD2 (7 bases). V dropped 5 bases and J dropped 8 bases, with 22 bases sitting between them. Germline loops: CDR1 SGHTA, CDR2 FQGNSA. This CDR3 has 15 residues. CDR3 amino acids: CASSPEGGAGEKQYF. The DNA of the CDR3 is TGTGCCAGCAGCCCAGAGGGGGGGGCAGGGGAGAAGCAGTACTTC.

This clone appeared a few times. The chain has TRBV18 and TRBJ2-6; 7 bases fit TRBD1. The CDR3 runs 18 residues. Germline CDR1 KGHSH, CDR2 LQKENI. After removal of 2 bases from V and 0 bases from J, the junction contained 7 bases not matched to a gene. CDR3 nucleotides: TGTGCCAGCTCACCATACGAAGGGGGCGACTCTGGGGCCAACGTCCTGACTTTC. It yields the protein CASSPYEGGDSGANVLTF.

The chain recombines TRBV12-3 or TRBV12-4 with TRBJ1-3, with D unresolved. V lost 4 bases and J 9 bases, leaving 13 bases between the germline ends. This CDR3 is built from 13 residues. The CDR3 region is CASSSSDGVTIYF. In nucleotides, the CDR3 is TGTGCCAGCAGTTCCTCTGACGGGGTCACCATATATTTT.

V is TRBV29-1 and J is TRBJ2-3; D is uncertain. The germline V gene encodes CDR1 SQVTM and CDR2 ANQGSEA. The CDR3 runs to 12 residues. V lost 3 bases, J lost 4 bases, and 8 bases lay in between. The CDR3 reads CSVDRVSDTQYF. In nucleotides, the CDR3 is TGCAGCGTTGATAGAGTCTCAGATACGCAGTATTTT.

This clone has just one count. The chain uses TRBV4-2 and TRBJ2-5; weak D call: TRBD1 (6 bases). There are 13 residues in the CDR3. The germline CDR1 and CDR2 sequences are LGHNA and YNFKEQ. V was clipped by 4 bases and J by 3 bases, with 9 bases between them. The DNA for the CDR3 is TGTGCCAGCAGCCCCCACAGGGAAGAGACCCAGTACTTC. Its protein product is CASSPHREETQYF.

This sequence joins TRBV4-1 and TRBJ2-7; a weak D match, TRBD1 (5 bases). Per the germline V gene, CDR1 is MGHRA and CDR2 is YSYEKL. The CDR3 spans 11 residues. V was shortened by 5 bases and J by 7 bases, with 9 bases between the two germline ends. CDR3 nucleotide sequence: TGCGCCAGCAGCTATTCAGGGGAGCAGTACTTC. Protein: CASSYSGEQYF.